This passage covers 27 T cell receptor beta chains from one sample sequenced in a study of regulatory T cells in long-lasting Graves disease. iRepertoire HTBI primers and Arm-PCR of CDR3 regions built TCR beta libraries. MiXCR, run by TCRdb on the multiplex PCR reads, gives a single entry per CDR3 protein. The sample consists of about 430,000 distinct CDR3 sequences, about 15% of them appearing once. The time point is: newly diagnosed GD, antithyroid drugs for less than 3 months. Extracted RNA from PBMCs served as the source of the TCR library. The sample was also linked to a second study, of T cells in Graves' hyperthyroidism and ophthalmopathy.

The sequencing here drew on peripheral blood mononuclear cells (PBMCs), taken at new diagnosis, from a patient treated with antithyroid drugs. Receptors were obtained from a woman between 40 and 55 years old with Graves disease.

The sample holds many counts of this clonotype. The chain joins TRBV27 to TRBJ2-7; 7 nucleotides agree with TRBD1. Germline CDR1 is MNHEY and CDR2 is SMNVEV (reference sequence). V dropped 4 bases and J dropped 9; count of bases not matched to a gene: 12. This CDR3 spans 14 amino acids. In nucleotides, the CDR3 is TGTGCCAGCAGTTCGGACAGGAACTCAATCGGGCAGTACTTC. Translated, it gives CASSSDRNSIGQYF.

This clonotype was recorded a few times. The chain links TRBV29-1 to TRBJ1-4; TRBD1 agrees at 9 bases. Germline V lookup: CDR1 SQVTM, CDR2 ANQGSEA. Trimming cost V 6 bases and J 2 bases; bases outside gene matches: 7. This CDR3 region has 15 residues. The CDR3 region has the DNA TGCAGCGTAACCGGGACAGGGCCTACTAATGAAAAACTGTTTTTT. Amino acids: CSVTGTGPTNEKLFF.

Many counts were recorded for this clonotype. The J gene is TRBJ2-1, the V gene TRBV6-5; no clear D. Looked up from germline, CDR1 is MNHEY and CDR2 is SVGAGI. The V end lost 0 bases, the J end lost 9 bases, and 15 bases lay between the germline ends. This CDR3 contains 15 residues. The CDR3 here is CASSYSTDPRGEQFF. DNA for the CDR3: TGTGCCAGCAGTTACTCGACGGACCCACGTGGTGAGCAGTTCTTC.

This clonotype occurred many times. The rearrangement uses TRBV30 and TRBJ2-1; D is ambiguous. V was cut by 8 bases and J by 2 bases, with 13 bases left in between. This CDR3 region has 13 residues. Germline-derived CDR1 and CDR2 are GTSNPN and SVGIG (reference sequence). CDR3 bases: TGTGCCGGCCTATTGAGACCCTACAATGAGCAGTTCTTC. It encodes CAGLLRPYNEQFF.

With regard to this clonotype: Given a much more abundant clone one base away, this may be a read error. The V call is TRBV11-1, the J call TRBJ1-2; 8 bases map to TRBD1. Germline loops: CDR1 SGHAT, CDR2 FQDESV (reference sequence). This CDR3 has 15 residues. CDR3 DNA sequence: TGTGCCAGCAGCCGATTAACCGACAGGGGTCTTGGCTTCACCTTC. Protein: CASSRLTDRGLGFTF.

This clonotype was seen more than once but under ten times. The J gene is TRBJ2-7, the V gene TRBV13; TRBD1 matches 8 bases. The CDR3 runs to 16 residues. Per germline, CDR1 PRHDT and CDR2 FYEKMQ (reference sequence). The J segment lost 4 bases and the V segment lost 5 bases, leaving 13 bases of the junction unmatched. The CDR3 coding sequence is TGTGCCAGCAGCCAATGGGGAGACAGGGGACCATACGAGCAGTACTTC. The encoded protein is CASSQWGDRGPYEQYF.

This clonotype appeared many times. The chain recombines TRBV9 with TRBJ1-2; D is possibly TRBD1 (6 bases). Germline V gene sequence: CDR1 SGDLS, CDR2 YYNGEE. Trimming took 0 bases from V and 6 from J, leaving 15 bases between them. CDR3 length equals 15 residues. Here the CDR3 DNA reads TGTGCCAGCAGCGTAGATTCAGGGGTGGGAAATGGCTACACCTTC. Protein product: CASSVDSGVGNGYTF.

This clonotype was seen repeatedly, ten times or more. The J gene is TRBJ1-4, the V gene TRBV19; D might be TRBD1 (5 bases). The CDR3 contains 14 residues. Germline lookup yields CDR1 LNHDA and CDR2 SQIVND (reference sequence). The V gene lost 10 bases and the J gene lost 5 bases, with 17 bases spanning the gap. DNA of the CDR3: TGTGCCACCCAATTCGAAAAGGGGAATGAAAAACTGTTTTTT. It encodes CATQFEKGNEKLFF. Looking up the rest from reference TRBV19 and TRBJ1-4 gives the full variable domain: DGGITQSPKYLFRKEGQNVTLSCEQNLNHDAMYWYRQDPGQGLRLIYYSQIVNDFQKGDIAEGYSVSREKKESFPLTVTSAQKNPTAFYLCATQFEKGNEKLFFGSGTQLSVL.

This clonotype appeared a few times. The CDR3 spells CASSLGGGGGTNYGYTF. CDR3 sequence (DNA): TGTGCCAGCAGCTTAGGAGGAGGGGGCGGAACTAACTATGGCTACACCTTC. V and J are TRBV7-9 and TRBJ1-2; TRBD1 matches 7 bases. After removal of 1 base from V and 0 bases from J, the junction contained 8 bases not matched to a gene. Germline V gene data show CDR1 as SEHNR and CDR2 as FQNEAQ (reference sequence). The CDR3 spans 17 residues.

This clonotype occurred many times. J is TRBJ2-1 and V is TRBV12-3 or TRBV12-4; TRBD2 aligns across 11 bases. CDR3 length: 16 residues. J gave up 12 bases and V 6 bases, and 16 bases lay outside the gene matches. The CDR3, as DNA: TGTGCCAGCAGCACCCGGGTAGCGGGAGGGGTTTCAGTGCAGTTCTTC. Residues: CASSTRVAGGVSVQFF.

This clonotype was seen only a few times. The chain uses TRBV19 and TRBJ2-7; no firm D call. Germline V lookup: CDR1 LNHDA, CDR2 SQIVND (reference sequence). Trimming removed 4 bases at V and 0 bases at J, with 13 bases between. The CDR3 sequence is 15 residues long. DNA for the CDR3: TGTGCCAGTAGTAAGGCCTGGCCCAGCTCCTACGAGCAGTACTTC. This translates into CASSKAWPSSYEQYF.

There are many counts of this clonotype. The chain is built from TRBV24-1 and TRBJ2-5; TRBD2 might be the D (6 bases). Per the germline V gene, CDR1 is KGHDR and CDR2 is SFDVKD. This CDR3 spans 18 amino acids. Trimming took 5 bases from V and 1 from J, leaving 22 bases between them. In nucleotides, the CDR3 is TGTGCCACCAGTGGGGGTTTTGCGGGACCGAGGAGCCAAGAGACCCAGTACTTC. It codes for CATSGGFAGPRSQETQYF.

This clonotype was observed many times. The CDR3 spells CASSREATGAEDEQYF. For the CDR3, the DNA is TGTGCCAGCAGCCGAGAGGCCACAGGGGCCGAAGACGAGCAGTACTTC. The chain carries TRBV12-3 or TRBV12-4 and TRBJ2-7; 7 bases align to TRBD1. There are 16 residues in the CDR3. The V gene end was trimmed by 6 bases and the J gene end by 5 bases; junction bases not matched to a gene: 16.

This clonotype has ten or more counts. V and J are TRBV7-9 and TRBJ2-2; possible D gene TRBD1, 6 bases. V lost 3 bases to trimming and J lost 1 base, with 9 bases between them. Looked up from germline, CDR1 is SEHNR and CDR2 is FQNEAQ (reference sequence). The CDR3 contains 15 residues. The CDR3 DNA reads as TGTGCCAGCAGCTTGGACAGCCAGAACACCGGGGAGCTGTTTTTT. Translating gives CASSLDSQNTGELFF.

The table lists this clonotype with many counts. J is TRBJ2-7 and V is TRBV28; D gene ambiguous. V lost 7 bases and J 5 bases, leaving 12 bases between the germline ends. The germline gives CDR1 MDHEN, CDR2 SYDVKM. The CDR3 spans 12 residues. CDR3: CASTTLSDEQYF. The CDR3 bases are TGTGCCAGCACCACTTTATCTGACGAGCAGTACTTC.

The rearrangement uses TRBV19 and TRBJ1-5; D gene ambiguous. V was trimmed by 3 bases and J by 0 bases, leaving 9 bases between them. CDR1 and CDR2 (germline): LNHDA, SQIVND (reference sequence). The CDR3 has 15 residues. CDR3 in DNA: TGTGCCAGTAGTATGGCACTGCTTAGCAATCAGCCCCAGCATTTT. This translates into CASSMALLSNQPQHF.

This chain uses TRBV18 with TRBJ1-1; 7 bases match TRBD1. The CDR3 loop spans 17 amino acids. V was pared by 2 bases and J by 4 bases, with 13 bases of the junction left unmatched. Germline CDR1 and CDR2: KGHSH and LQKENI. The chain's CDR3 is CASSPSPYRGGVTEAFF. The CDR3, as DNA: TGTGCCAGCTCACCAAGTCCCTACAGGGGAGGGGTCACTGAAGCTTTCTTT.

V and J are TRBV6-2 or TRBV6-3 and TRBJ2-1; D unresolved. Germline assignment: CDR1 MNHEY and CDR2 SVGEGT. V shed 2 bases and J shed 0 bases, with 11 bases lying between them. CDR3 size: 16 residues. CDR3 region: CASSYGSYSSYNEQFF. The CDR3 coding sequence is TGTGCCAGCAGTTACGGTTCGTACAGCTCCTACAATGAGCAGTTCTTC.

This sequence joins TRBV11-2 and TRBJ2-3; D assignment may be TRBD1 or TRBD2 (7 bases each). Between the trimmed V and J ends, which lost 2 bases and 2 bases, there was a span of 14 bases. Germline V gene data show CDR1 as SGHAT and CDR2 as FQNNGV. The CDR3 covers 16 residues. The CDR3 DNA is TGTGCCAGCAGCTTATGGGAGGGGGCGATCACAGATACGCAGTATTTT. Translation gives CASSLWEGAITDTQYF. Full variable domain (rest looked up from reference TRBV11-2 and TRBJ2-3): EAGVAQSPRYKIIEKRQSVAFWCNPISGHATLYWYQQILGQGPKLLIQFQNNGVVDDSQLPKDRFSAERLKGVDSTLKIQPAKLEDSAVYLCASSLWEGAITDTQYFGPGTRLTVL.

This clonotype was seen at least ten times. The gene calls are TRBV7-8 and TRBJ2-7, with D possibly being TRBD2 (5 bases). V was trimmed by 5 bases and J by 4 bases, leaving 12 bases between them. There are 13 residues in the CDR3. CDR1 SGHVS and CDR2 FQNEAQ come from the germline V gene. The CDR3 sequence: CASSPTAGYEQYF. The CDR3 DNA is TGTGCCAGCAGCCCTACGGCGGGTTACGAGCAGTACTTC. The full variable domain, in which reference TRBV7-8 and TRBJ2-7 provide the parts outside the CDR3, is GAGVSQSPRYKVAKRGQDVALRCDPISGHVSLFWYQQALGQGPEFLTYFQNEAQLDKSGLPSDRFFAERPEGSVSTLKIQRTQQEDSAVYLCASSPTAGYEQYFGPGTRLTVT.

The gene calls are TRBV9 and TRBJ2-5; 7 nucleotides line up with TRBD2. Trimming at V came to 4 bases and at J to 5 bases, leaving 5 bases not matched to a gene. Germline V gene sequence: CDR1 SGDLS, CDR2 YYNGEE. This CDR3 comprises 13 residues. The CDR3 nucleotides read TGTGCCAGCAGCCGGGGGGTTAGGGAGACCCAGTACTTC. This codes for CASSRGVRETQYF.

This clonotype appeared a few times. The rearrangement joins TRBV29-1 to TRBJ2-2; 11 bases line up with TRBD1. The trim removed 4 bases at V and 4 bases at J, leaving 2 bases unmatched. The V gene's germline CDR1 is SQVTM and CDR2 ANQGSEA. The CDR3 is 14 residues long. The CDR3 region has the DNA TGCAGCGTTGGGACAGGGGGCTTCACCGGGGAGCTGTTTTTT. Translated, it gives CSVGTGGFTGELFF.

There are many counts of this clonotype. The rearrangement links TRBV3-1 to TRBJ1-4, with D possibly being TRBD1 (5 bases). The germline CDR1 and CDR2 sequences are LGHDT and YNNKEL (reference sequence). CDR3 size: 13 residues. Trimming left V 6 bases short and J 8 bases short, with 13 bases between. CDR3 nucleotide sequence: TGTGCCAGCAGTTACTCAGGGAACGAAAAACTGTTTTTT. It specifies CASSYSGNEKLFF.

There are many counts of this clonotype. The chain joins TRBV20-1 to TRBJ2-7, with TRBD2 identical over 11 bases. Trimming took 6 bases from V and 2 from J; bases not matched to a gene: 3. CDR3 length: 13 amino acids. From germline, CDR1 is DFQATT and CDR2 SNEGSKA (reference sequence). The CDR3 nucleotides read TGCAGTGCCAGACTAGCGGGAACCTACGAGCAGTACTTC. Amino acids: CSARLAGTYEQYF.

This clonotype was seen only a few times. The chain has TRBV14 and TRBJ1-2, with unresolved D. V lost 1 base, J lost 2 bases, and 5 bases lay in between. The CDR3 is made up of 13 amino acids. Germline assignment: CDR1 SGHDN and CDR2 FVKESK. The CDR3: CASSQVENYGYTF. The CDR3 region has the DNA TGTGCCAGCAGCCAAGTCGAGAACTATGGCTACACCTTC.

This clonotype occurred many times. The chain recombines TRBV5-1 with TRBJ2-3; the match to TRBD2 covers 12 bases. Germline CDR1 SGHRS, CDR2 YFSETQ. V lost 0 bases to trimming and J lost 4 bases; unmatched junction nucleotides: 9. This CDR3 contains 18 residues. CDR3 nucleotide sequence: TGCGCCAGCAGCTTGGCTAGGACTAGCGGGGTAGTTGCAGATACGCAGTATTTT. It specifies CASSLARTSGVVADTQYF. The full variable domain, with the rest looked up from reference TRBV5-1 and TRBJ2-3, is KAGVTQTPRYLIKTRGQQVTLSCSPISGHRSVSWYQQTPGQGLQFLFEYFSETQRNKGNFPGRFSGRQFSNSRSEMNVSTLELGDSALYLCASSLARTSGVVADTQYFGPGTRLTVL.

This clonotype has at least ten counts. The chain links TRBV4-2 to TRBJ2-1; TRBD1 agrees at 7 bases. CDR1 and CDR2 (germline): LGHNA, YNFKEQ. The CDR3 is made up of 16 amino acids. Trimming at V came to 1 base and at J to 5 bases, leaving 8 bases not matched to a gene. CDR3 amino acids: CASSQAVGQPDNEQFF. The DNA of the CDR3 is TGTGCCAGCAGCCAAGCTGTGGGACAGCCTGACAATGAGCAGTTCTTC.